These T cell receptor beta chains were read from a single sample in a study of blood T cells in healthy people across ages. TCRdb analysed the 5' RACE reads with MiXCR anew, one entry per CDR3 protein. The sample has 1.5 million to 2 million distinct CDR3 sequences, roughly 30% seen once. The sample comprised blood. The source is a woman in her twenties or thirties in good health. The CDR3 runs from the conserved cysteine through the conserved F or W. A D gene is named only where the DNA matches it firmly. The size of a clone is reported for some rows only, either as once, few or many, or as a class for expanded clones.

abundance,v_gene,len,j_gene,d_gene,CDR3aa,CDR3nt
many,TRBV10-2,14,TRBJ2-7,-,CASMDQSVNYEQYF,TGCGCCAGCATGGATCAGTCGGTGAACTACGAGCAGTACTTC
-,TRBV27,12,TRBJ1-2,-,CASRSPHGGYTF,TGTGCCAGCAGATCCCCCCATGGTGGCTACACCTTC
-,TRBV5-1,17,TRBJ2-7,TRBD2,CASSGSGDVGAMNEQYF,TGCGCCAGCAGCGGTAGCGGGGACGTAGGGGCGATGAACGAGCAGTACTTC
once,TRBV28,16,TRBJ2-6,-,CAGSRRTSSGANVLTF,TGTGCCGGCAGCCGCCGCACCAGCTCTGGGGCCAACGTCCTGACTTTT
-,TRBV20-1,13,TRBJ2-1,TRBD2,CSAAGGTYNEQFF,TGCAGTGCTGCGGGGGGAACATACAATGAGCAGTTCTTC
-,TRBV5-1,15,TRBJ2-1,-,CASSQQASSYNEQFF,TGCGCCAGCAGCCAACAGGCGAGCTCCTACAATGAGCAGTTCTTC
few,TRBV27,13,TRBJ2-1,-,CASSFGYYNEQFF,TGTGCCAGCAGTTTCGGGTACTACAATGAGCAGTTCTTC
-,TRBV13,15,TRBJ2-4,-,CASSPPQGRRRIQYF,TGTGCCAGCAGCCCTCCCCAGGGGAGAAGGCGTATTCAGTACTTC
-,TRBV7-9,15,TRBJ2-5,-,CASSLPRPSGETQYF,TGTGCCAGCAGCTTACCCCGGCCGAGCGGAGAGACCCAGTACTTC
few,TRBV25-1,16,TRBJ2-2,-,CASRRHEAHNTGELFF,TGTGCCAGCCGGAGACACGAAGCGCACAACACCGGGGAGCTGTTTTTT
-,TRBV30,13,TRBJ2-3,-,CAWSRGPPDTQYF,TGTGCCTGGAGCCGGGGGCCCCCAGATACGCAGTATTTT
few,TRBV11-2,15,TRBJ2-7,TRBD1,CASSLVATGGYEQYF,TGTGCCAGCAGCTTAGTTGCGACAGGGGGCTACGAGCAGTACTTC
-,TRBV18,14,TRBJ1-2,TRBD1,CASSRQGENYGYTF,TGTGCCAGCTCACGACAGGGGGAAAACTATGGCTACACCTTC
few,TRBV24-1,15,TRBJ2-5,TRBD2,CASGTGTSLGSEQYF,TGTGCCTCGGGAACCGGGACTAGCCTGGGTTCGGAGCAGTACTTC
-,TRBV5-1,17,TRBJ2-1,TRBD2,CASSLTSGRASYNEQFF,TGCGCCAGCAGCTTAACTAGCGGGAGAGCTTCCTACAATGAGCAGTTCTTC
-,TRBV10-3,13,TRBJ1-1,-,CAISARPNTEAFF,TGTGCCATCAGTGCCCGCCCGAACACTGAAGCTTTCTTT
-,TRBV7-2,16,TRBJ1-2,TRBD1,CASSPASQGAGYGYTF,TGTGCCAGCAGCCCCGCTTCACAGGGGGCCGGGTATGGCTACACCTTC
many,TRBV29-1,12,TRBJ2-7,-,CSAGAASYEQYF,TGCAGCGCGGGGGCAGCCTCCTACGAGCAGTACTTC
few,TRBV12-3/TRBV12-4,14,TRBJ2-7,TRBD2,CASSLAGVIYEQYF,TGTGCCAGCAGTCTAGCGGGAGTGATCTACGAGCAGTACTTC
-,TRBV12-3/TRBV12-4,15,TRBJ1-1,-,CASSSGWTVNTEAFF,TGTGCCAGCAGTTCCGGATGGACGGTGAACACTGAAGCTTTCTTT